Shown below are 19 T cell receptor beta chains from a single sample sequenced in a study of blood T cell repertoires in COVID-19. Generated by immunoSEQ multiplex PCR, the TCRdb table keeps only in-frame clones and is missing some. The sample has about 120,000 clones; around nine tenths are singletons. The specimen was peripheral blood. These receptors originate from a woman in her seventies who had recovered from COVID-19.

This chain joins TRBV5-1 and TRBJ2-1, with a possible D match to TRBD1 (6 bases). This CDR3 is 18 amino acids long. CDR1 and CDR2 (germline): SGHRS, YFSETQ. The ends were cut back, 1 base at V and 0 bases at J, with 17 bases in the middle. CDR3 bases: TGCGCCAGCAGCTTGATCCCCTGGGGGCCAAGCTCCTACAATGAGCAGTTCTTC. This sequence encodes CASSLIPWGPSSYNEQFF.

This clone turned up a few times. V and J are TRBV4-1 and TRBJ2-3; D ambiguous. Trimming left V 2 bases short and J 1 base short, with 13 bases between. The CDR3 spans 16 residues. The V gene's germline CDR1 is MGHRA and CDR2 YSYEKL. CDR3 DNA sequence: TGCGCCAGCAGCCAAAGTAGATCCCGGGGCACAGATACGCAGTATTTT. Its translation: CASSQSRSRGTDTQYF.

The V and J genes are TRBV27 and TRBJ2-1; 7 nucleotides align to TRBD2. CDR3 length equals 13 residues. Germline CDR1 and CDR2: MNHEY and SMNVEV (reference sequence). V lost 3 bases and J lost 10; bases outside the gene matches: 6. The CDR3 is CASSLGGSGEQFF. The CDR3 DNA reads TGTGCCAGCAGTTTGGGGGGGAGTGGAGAGCAGTTCTTC.

V is TRBV27 and J is TRBJ2-7; possibly TRBD2 for D (6 bases). The germline gives CDR1 MNHEY, CDR2 SMNVEV (reference sequence). V was clipped by 3 bases and J by 4 bases, with 10 bases between them. The CDR3 is 13 amino acids. The chain's CDR3 is CASSLAGSYEQYF. The CDR3 DNA follows: TGTGCCAGCAGTTTGGCGGGGAGTTACGAGCAGTACTTC.

The genes are TRBV7-3 and TRBJ2-1; D gene ambiguous. Germline V CDR1 and CDR2: SGHTA, FQGTGA. The CDR3 spans 14 residues. Deletions cut 3 bases from V and 0 bases from J, with 6 bases between. The CDR3 region has the DNA TGTGCCAGCAGCTTCGGTGGCTCCTACAATGAGCAGTTCTTC. Amino acid sequence: CASSFGGSYNEQFF.

This rearrangement joins TRBV4-2 to TRBJ2-7; tentatively, D is TRBD1 (6 bases). The V end lost 0 bases, the J end lost 3 bases, and 12 bases lay between the germline ends. The CDR3 covers 15 residues. Germline V gives CDR1 LGHNA, CDR2 YNFKEQ. The CDR3 coding sequence is TGTGCCAGCAGCCAAGAAGGAAGCAGGGGCTACGAGCAGTACTTC. It encodes CASSQEGSRGYEQYF.

V usage is TRBV24-1 and J usage is TRBJ2-3; tentatively, D is TRBD2 (5 bases). CDR1 KGHDR and CDR2 SFDVKD come from the germline V gene. Trimming pared 6 bases from V and 0 bases from J, leaving 12 bases between. The CDR3 contains 15 residues. The CDR3 DNA reads TGTGCCACCAGTCGGGGTCCGACTAGCACAGATACGCAGTATTTT. Amino acid sequence: CATSRGPTSTDTQYF.

CDR3 nucleotide sequence: TGCAGTGCTAGTGTACTAGCGCTAAACTCCTACGAGCAGTACTTC. This encodes CSASVLALNSYEQYF. V usage is TRBV20-1 and J usage is TRBJ2-7, with TRBD2 identical over 7 bases. V trimming: 3 bases; J trimming: 0 bases; junction bases outside the gene matches: 8. The germline CDR1 and CDR2 sequences are DFQATT and SNEGSKA (reference sequence). The CDR3 has 15 amino acids.

This clone was detected a few times. The chain joins TRBV6-5 to TRBJ1-2, with 9 nucleotides matching TRBD1. CDR1 MNHEY and CDR2 SVGAGI come from the germline V gene. CDR3 length equals 16 residues. The ends lost 2 bases at V and 2 bases at J; junction bases unmatched: 6. CDR3 residues: CASSYLDGTGNYGYTF. Written as DNA, the CDR3 is TGTGCCAGCAGTTACCTTGACGGGACAGGGAACTATGGCTACACCTTC.

The chain combines TRBV9 with TRBJ2-3; D perhaps matches TRBD2 (6 bases). The CDR3 covers 15 residues. CDR1 SGDLS and CDR2 YYNGEE come from the germline V gene. V was pared by 2 bases and J by 5 bases, with 15 bases between. CDR3: CASSVRASVGDTQYF. CDR3 coding DNA: TGTGCCAGCAGCGTTCGAGCTAGCGTGGGAGATACGCAGTATTTT.

The CDR3: CSVDNRGTEAFF. In nucleotides, the CDR3 is TGCAGCGTTGATAACAGGGGGACTGAAGCTTTCTTT. V gene TRBV29-1 combines with J gene TRBJ1-1; 8 positions match TRBD1. CDR1 is SQVTM, CDR2 ANQGSEA, per germline. The junction had 2 bases not matched to a gene; V was cut back by 3 bases and J by 5 bases. CDR3 length equals 12 residues.

The count of this clone is one. The genes are TRBV6-6 and TRBJ2-3; 11 bases fit TRBD2. The CDR3 consists of 18 residues. V lost 5 bases, J lost 1 base, and 11 bases stayed unmatched. Germline V CDR1 and CDR2: MNHNY, SVGAGI (reference sequence). The CDR3 is CASSLRLAGSHGTDTQYF. The CDR3 bases are TGTGCCAGCAGTCTCCGACTAGCGGGATCCCATGGCACAGATACGCAGTATTTT.

The rearrangement uses TRBV3-1 (or the pseudogene TRBV3-2) and TRBJ2-5, with 9 bases fitting TRBD2. The length of the CDR3 is 14 residues. The germline CDR1 and CDR2 sequences are LGHDT and YNNKEL (reference sequence). Germline trimming cut 4 bases from V and 3 bases from J; bases unmatched to any gene: 3. The CDR3 reads CASSPSGAKETQYF. CDR3 nucleotide sequence: TGTGCCAGCAGCCCTAGCGGGGCTAAAGAGACCCAGTACTTC.

The chain carries TRBV6-2 or TRBV6-3 and TRBJ2-5; 13 bases match TRBD2. The CDR3 contains 19 residues. Germline V gene data show CDR1 as MNHEY and CDR2 as SVGEGT. V shed 2 bases, J shed 5 bases, and the junction held 14 bases outside the gene matches. The CDR3 region has the DNA TGTGCCAGCAGTTACGACGCACTAGCGGGAGGGCCCTGGTTGGAGACCCAGTACTTC. Amino acids: CASSYDALAGGPWLETQYF.

This clone turned up a few times. The chain recombines TRBV4-2 with TRBJ2-7, with a tentative D call TRBD1 (6 bases). The germline V and J ends were trimmed by 0 bases and 11 bases, with 17 bases remaining between them. Germline CDR1 LGHNA, CDR2 YNFKEQ. The CDR3 is made up of 14 amino acids. The CDR3 loop is CASSQDGGYGTKYF. CDR3 nucleotides: TGTGCCAGCAGCCAAGATGGAGGCTATGGGACAAAGTACTTC.

The DNA for the CDR3 is TGTGCCAGCAGCCAAATCGCGGGGGGGCCAGGGATCAGCCAAGAGACCCAGTACTTC. It codes for CASSQIAGGPGISQETQYF. This rearrangement joins TRBV4-2 to TRBJ2-5; 9 nucleotides line up with TRBD2. CDR1 LGHNA and CDR2 YNFKEQ come from the germline V gene. With 2 bases clipped from V and 1 base from J, the junction kept 14 bases outside the gene matches. CDR3 length equals 19 residues.

The chain links TRBV13 to TRBJ1-2; 9 nucleotides line up with TRBD1. Germline assignment: CDR1 PRHDT and CDR2 FYEKMQ (reference sequence). With V trimmed by 3 bases and J by 4 bases, 6 bases remained unmatched. The CDR3 has 15 amino acids. The CDR3 reads CASSFRGQGSYGYTF. CDR3 sequence (DNA): TGTGCCAGCAGCTTTAGGGGACAGGGTAGCTATGGCTACACCTTC.

In its sample, this clone was seen once. This chain connects TRBV5-1 to TRBJ2-3; weak D call: TRBD2 (7 bases). This CDR3 contains 15 residues. V lost 6 bases, J lost 7 bases, and 21 bases lay in between. Germline assignment: CDR1 SGHRS and CDR2 YFSETQ. CDR3 in DNA: TGCGCCAGCACCCTGGTTGCGGGGGCGCGAAATACGCAGTATTTT. It is translated as CASTLVAGARNTQYF.

The gene calls are TRBV27 and TRBJ2-5; 16 positions match TRBD2. CDR3 length equals 19 residues. V shed 2 bases and J 5 bases; nucleotides not matched to a gene: 11. From germline, CDR1 is MNHEY and CDR2 SMNVEV (reference sequence). The CDR3 DNA follows: TGTGCCAGCAGTTTAACCGAACCGGGACTAGCGGGAGGGGTCGAGACCCAGTACTTC. As protein: CASSLTEPGLAGGVETQYF.